Below are 16 T cell receptor beta chains sequenced from a single sample in a study of patients and donors after allogeneic stem cell transplantation. A single record per CDR3 protein comes from TCRdb applying MiXCR to the RT-PCR reads. The table includes about a million distinct CDR3 sequences, more than 15% detected once. Sequenced sample: blood, either unsorted or a sorted T cell fraction (not recorded which). The receptors shown here come from a human donor who was either an allogeneic HSCT recipient or a stem cell or donor lymphocyte infusion donor (not recorded which). It is not recorded whose cells these are; they may come from a transplant donor.

This clonotype has a handful of counts. The V and J genes are TRBV24-1 and TRBJ2-2, with D unclear. This CDR3 is built from 13 residues. Germline V gives CDR1 KGHDR, CDR2 SFDVKD. Trimming took 4 bases from V and 4 from J, leaving 6 bases between them. The CDR3 nucleotides are TGTGCCACCAGTGAGGACCTCACCGGGGAGCTGTTTTTT. This sequence encodes CATSEDLTGELFF.

The V and J genes are TRBV29-1 and TRBJ2-7, with no clear D. Germline CDR1 reads SQVTM; CDR2 reads ANQGSEA. The CDR3 has 12 residues. Trimming removed 6 bases from V and 2 bases from J, with 11 bases in between. CDR3 sequence reads: CSVIGKTYEQYF. The CDR3 DNA reads as TGCAGCGTAATAGGGAAGACCTACGAGCAGTACTTC.

This clonotype appeared a few times. The J gene is TRBJ2-1, the V gene TRBV4-1, with D tentatively TRBD2 (6 bases). This CDR3 has 15 residues. Germline V gene sequence: CDR1 MGHRA, CDR2 YSYEKL. Trimming left V 0 bases short and J 7 bases short, with 13 bases between. The CDR3 here is CASSQEEGLGNEQFF. CDR3 sequence (DNA): TGCGCCAGCAGCCAAGAAGAGGGACTGGGGAATGAGCAGTTCTTC.

The gene calls are TRBV30 and TRBJ1-4; maybe TRBD1 (5 bases). V lost 4 bases and J 7 bases, leaving 10 bases between the germline ends. The CDR3 loop spans 12 amino acids. Germline lookup yields CDR1 GTSNPN and CDR2 SVGIG (reference sequence). The CDR3, as DNA: TGTGCCTGGACCCAGGGTGGTGAAAAACTGTTTTTT. As protein: CAWTQGGEKLFF.

The sample holds a few counts of this clonotype. This chain links TRBV5-1 with TRBJ2-7; possibly TRBD1 for D (6 bases). This CDR3 region has 14 residues. The V gene's germline CDR1 is SGHRS and CDR2 YFSETQ. Trimming took off 0 bases at V and 7 bases at J, with 14 bases between the two ends. The CDR3 DNA is TGCGCCAGCAGCTTGGCATCAGGGGTGGAGGAGCAGTACTTC. Residues: CASSLASGVEEQYF.

This sequence joins TRBV20-1 and TRBJ1-2; 8 bases are shared with TRBD1. The ends lost 5 bases at V and 4 bases at J; junction bases unmatched: 6. There are 13 residues in the CDR3. From germline, CDR1 is DFQATT and CDR2 SNEGSKA (reference sequence). For the CDR3, the DNA is TGCAGTGCTCCGGACAGGGTAGGCTATGGCTACACCTTC. Translation: CSAPDRVGYGYTF.

The chain is built from TRBV20-1 and TRBJ1-5; D unclear. The V and J ends lost 5 bases and 5 bases respectively, with 19 bases between them. Germline values: CDR1 DFQATT, CDR2 SNEGSKA (reference sequence). This CDR3 has 15 residues. CDR3 sequence: CSAHVAVTNYQPQHF. The DNA of the CDR3 is TGCAGTGCTCATGTCGCGGTGACAAATTATCAGCCCCAGCATTTT.

The chain links TRBV6-1 to TRBJ2-1, with 12 bases identical to TRBD1. Germline CDR1 and CDR2: MNHNS and SASEGT. The CDR3 runs 14 residues. Trimming cost V 6 bases and J 9 bases; bases outside gene matches: 6. DNA for the CDR3: TGTGCCAGCAGCAAGGGACAGGGGGCTGGTGAGCAGTTCTTC. Its protein product is CASSKGQGAGEQFF.

Comment on this clonotype: A much bigger clone sits one base away, suggesting this may be a read error. The rearrangement uses TRBV5-1 and TRBJ1-6; 7 nucleotides align to TRBD1. The junction had 10 bases not matched to a gene; V was cut back by 1 base and J by 9 bases. CDR3 length: 16 residues. Per the germline V gene, CDR1 is SGHRS and CDR2 is YFSETQ. The CDR3 region is CASSLSPDRDSSPLHF. The CDR3 DNA sequence: TGCGCCAGCAGCTTGTCCCCTGACAGGGATAGTTCACCCCTCCACTTT.

The sample holds a few counts of this clonotype. V and J are TRBV6-1 and TRBJ1-1; a possible D gene is TRBD1 (5 bases). Trimming took 8 bases from V and 5 from J, leaving 9 bases between them. The CDR3 spans 11 residues. The germline V gene encodes CDR1 MNHNS and CDR2 SASEGT. CDR3 nucleotide sequence: TGTGCCAGCGAAGCAGGGACTGAAGCTTTCTTT. Protein: CASEAGTEAFF.

There are a few counts of this clonotype. V gene TRBV15 combines with J gene TRBJ2-1; a possible D gene is TRBD2 (5 bases). The germline gives CDR1 LNHNV, CDR2 YYDKDF (reference sequence). This CDR3 has 14 residues. Trimming shortened V by 0 bases and J by 8 bases, and 11 bases separated the two germline ends. The DNA of the CDR3 is TGTGCCACCAGCAGAGACCCCCGAGCGGATGAGCAGTTCTTC. Its protein is CATSRDPRADEQFF.

The chain joins TRBV12-3 or TRBV12-4 to TRBJ1-1; no firm D call. The CDR3 spans 14 residues. Trimming took 6 bases from V and 1 from J, leaving 12 bases between them. The chain's CDR3 is CASSGGPGNTEAFF. The CDR3 DNA reads as TGTGCCAGCAGCGGCGGGCCGGGGAACACTGAAGCTTTCTTT.

The sample holds a few counts of this clonotype. This chain links TRBV27 with TRBJ1-1; D is uncertain. Trimming removed 3 bases at V and 0 bases at J, with 8 bases between. This CDR3 has 14 amino acids. CDR1 is MNHEY and CDR2 is SMNVEV in the germline V gene (reference sequence). CDR3 sequence (DNA): TGTGCCAGCAGTTTTGACCTCATGAACACTGAAGCTTTCTTT. This encodes CASSFDLMNTEAFF.

This clonotype was detected only a few times. The V gene is TRBV6-1, the J gene TRBJ2-3; 9 nucleotides agree with TRBD2. The J segment lost 4 bases and the V segment lost 5 bases, leaving 10 bases of the junction unmatched. The CDR3 covers 16 residues. The germline V gene has CDR1 MNHNS and CDR2 SASEGT. For the CDR3, the DNA is TGTGCCAGCAGTAGGAATAGCGGGAGAAGCGCAGATACGCAGTATTTT. It is translated as CASSRNSGRSADTQYF.

This clonotype was recorded a few times. The rearrangement links TRBV7-6 to TRBJ2-3; perhaps TRBD2 as D (6 bases). Trimming took 0 bases from V and 6 from J, leaving 19 bases between them. The V gene's germline CDR1 is SGHVS and CDR2 FNYEAQ. The CDR3 spans 17 residues. The CDR3 sequence is CASSLAVGSGGVDTQYF. CDR3 nucleotide sequence: TGTGCCAGCAGCTTAGCTGTGGGTAGCGGTGGGGTGGATACGCAGTATTTT.

This clonotype was picked up a small number of times. The rearrangement links TRBV20-1 to TRBJ2-1; D might be TRBD1 or TRBD2, each matching 6 bases. The CDR3 length is 15 residues. From germline, CDR1 is DFQATT and CDR2 SNEGSKA (reference sequence). Between the trimmed V and J ends, which lost 4 bases and 7 bases, there was a span of 20 bases. CDR3 protein: CSATVPRVGGNEQFF. CDR3 nucleotides: TGCAGTGCTACGGTCCCTAGGGTAGGGGGGAATGAGCAGTTCTTC.